This T cell receptor beta chain was observed in a study of cytomegalovirus exposure and HLA in healthy donors (TCRdb year 2017). Describing the broader study: According to an earlier analysis of 450 to 650 of the donors, roughly 180 million T cells yielded over 90 million unique TCR beta sequences and about 300 Gb of sequence data. Around 320 gigabases of sequencing data and roughly 90 million unique TCR sequences were included in an early release covering under 650 HLA-typed donors. Of the approximately 400 genotyped donors, approximately 83% fell in the genetic ancestry cluster associated with self-reported Caucasian donors. The study aimed to test whether signatures of past pathogen exposure could be identified by cataloging public T cell receptors. The T cell repertoires of under 700 subjects were profiled by immunosequencing and related to cytomegalovirus serostatus. A separate validation cohort of some 130 different subjects was used in addition to the 666-subject first cohort. To predict cytomegalovirus infection status, the study combined high-throughput TCR immunosequencing, statistical association of individual TCRs with disease status, and machine learning. In a later analysis, previously published TCR beta repertoires from 500 to 750 donors were re-analyzed and high-resolution HLA genotyping was added so that TCR occurrence patterns could be studied. Rather than using new phenotypic data, the later analysis identified candidate immune exposures from TCR beta sequences and from how often those sequences occurred across donors. An earlier analysis of several hundred of the donors applied high-throughput TCR beta sequencing to assess whether each TCR beta V gene segment acted as functional or pseudogenic. Donor age, sex, ethnicity and CMV serostatus were compiled alongside the repertoire data. A later genetic analysis used genome-wide SNP genotypes for about three fifths of the 666 donors, treating that subset as a discovery cohort. All discovery cohort repertoires had been generated using a single sequencing platform. Class I and class II HLA loci were covered by the typing at four-digit resolution. The number of donors typed differed by locus, with about 629-630 for A, B, C, DRB1 and DQB1, 522 for DQA1, 600 to 610 for DPA1, and approximately 470 for DPB1. Because of strong linkage in the cohort, roughly five DR-DQ haplotypes were treated as single units for association and clustering. Across some 400 genotyped donors of the cohort, an average of roughly 230,000 unique TCR beta nucleotide sequences per donor were sequenced, and roughly 18% of those sequences were non-productive.

From the germline V gene, CDR1 is SGHVS and CDR2 is FQNEAQ. Germline trimming amounts to 5 bases on V and 2 bases on J, with 8 as the count of junction bases outside the gene matches. Measured from the cysteine to the phenylalanine, the CDR3 is 17 residues long. Only CDR3 DNA is held: 51 bases, read in frame from base 1. Preparation of the library involved the immunoSEQ multiplex PCR assay. A mixture of 60 forward primers for TCR Vbeta segments and 13 reverse primers for TCR Jbeta segments was used in the multiplex PCR. The CDR3 region of rearranged TCR beta genes was amplified from genomic DNA by a multiplex PCR assay. On the Illumina HiSeq System, the amplified TCR beta libraries were sequenced as 87-base-pair reads. On the study's bioinformatics: A later analysis tallied tens of millions of unique TCR beta chains across the 600 to 700 repertoires, and approximately 12 million of those chains were shared by two or more donors. A nearest-neighbor algorithm error-corrected the raw reads and collapsed the reads into unique sequences, merging closely related sequences to remove PCR and sequencing errors. To assign V, D and J gene segments, CDR3 sequences were aligned to IMGT reference sequences. Each retained sequence needed at least a six-nucleotide match to both a V gene segment and a J gene segment. A rearrangement was called productive if the CDR3 had no stop codons and remained in frame with V and J, and every other rearrangement was called non-productive. Following IMGT convention, CDR3 was defined as the stretch from the second conserved V-encoded cysteine up to the conserved J-encoded phenylalanine. The earlier analysis of more than 450 of the donors excluded sequences that lacked an unambiguous match to a single V gene segment. In an earlier analysis of roughly 500 of the donors, V segments were called functional above 56.7% productive rearrangements and were called segregating when the between-donor standard deviation exceeded 5%. A statistical classification framework was developed to diagnose cytomegalovirus status using the catalog of TCR beta chain sequences. A later analysis assigned V and J genes by comparing TCR nucleotide sequences with IMGT/GENE-DB human TR gene sequences. A later analysis assigned CDR3 sequences and most-parsimonious VDJ recombination scenarios with the TCRdist pipeline. A later analysis defined each TCR beta chain by its CDR3 amino acid sequence plus V-gene family, and excluded reads lacking a unique V-gene family. A later analysis removed roughly 590 highly shared, low-generation-probability nucleotide sequences to deal with suspected cross-contamination and a sequencing artifact. A later analysis calculated a clonal expansion index for each public chain from normalized within-repertoire ranks of inferred template counts. In a later analysis, generation probabilities were computed using a VDJ recombination model fitted to out-of-frame rearrangements, and the results were checked against IGoR. A later analysis scored TCR-TCR, TCR-HLA and TCR-CMV co-occurrence with hypergeometric tests, applying a repertoire-size bias correction to TCR pairs. To estimate false discovery rates, a later analysis permuted the HLA or CMV assignments 20 times. In a later analysis, co-occurring TCRs were grouped with DBSCAN, and TCRdist sequence similarity was added when clustering was performed within HLA-allele-positive subsets. Repertoires with fewer than 30,000 or more than 120,000 public chains, plus five repertoires with anomalous nucleotide sharing, were excluded from co-occurrence clustering. The table was pulled from immuneACCESS by TCRdb, which kept in-frame rearrangements only. Such tables lose some clones; where checked, under half of the loss comes from unresolved V genes, and the rest has no known cause. The V and J calls and clone size come from that table; D and trimming were worked out from the DNA. The sample has around 160,000 clones on record, approximately 70% of them singletons. The ten top clones hold roughly 1.7% of the sample.

Study-level results and caveats: Because some donors lacked HLA typing at each locus, the association tests relied only on the typed subset. In an earlier analysis of several hundred of the donors, most TCR beta V segments were observed in productive rearrangements about 90% or about 30% of the time, broadly matching IMGT annotations. In vitro tests confirmed that three of the cytomegalovirus-associated TCR beta chains recognize cytomegalovirus antigens. Because the 87-base-pair reads could not distinguish some IMGT-functional V segments, including TRBV6-2 and TRBV6-3, those segments were excluded. The authors suggested that the approach could potentially be extended to other disease states and immunological phenotypes. Most TCR sequences were observed very rarely across donors, whereas some public TCRs were present in many individuals. In a later analysis, most CMV-associated TCR beta chains were found to appear HLA-restricted, with HLA associations seemingly driven largely by CMV exposure. In the study, around 150 TCR beta chains were listed as associated with cytomegalovirus. At a false discovery rate of 0.05, a later analysis linked roughly 17,000 TCR beta sequences to specific HLA alleles. Over 15 rarely observed V segments, including chromosome 9 orphons, were excluded from the earlier analysis of several hundred of the donors because counts were too low. Linkage disequilibrium might explain the correlated functional status among segregating V segments, but an unknown experimental factor could not be ruled out. Compared with the roughly 670-donor mean, donors in an Asian-associated ancestry cluster had fewer N-insertions in productive TCRs, according to a later genetic analysis. When HLA alleles, especially DR and DQ, strongly co-occurred, TCR associations were difficult to assign to individual alleles. According to a later analysis, TCR association rates differed among HLA loci, with DRB1 alleles showing the most associated TCRs and HLA-C alleles showing the fewest. Sequencing depth was assumed to be roughly uniform across donors in the presence/absence analyses, though that assumption may not hold. In a later genetic analysis, a missense DCLRE1C variant was associated with V-gene and J-gene trimming of TCR beta chains, and the association was replicated in an independent cohort. A further reported finding was that TCR beta sequences accurately predicted the HLA-A and HLA-B alleles for most subjects in the first cohort. The only immune exposure information available for the cohort was CMV serostatus. A cluster of highly shared sequence variants was judged likely to represent a technical artifact of the sequencing pipeline. The classifier was reported to diagnose cytomegalovirus status with high specificity and sensitivity in both the original cohort and the validation cohort. In a later analysis, HLA-associated TCR beta chains showed more clonal expansion and lower generation probabilities than non-associated chains that were equally common. The cohort was sequenced for TCR beta chains only, and without alpha or paired-chain data the features that could be detected were limited. A later analysis reported that several top co-occurrence clusters appeared linked to parvovirus B19, influenza, CMV and Epstein-Barr virus.

In regard to this clone: The antigen this receptor binds is unknown. The record has no base qualities; no much larger clone is one base away.

The cohort was made up of approximately 700 healthy bone marrow donors. Cohort members were all nominally healthy when sampled, although unrecorded immune exposures were likely present. The donor tested CMV seronegative, placing the donor among the 350 or so seronegative members of the cohort. A peripheral blood sample was collected from each donor, and TCR beta sequencing was performed on peripheral blood mononuclear cells. Genomic DNA was extracted from the blood cell samples with the Qiagen DNeasy Blood Extraction Kit. Here the chain combines TRBV7-8 and TRBJ1-4, and 10 junctional nucleotides match TRBD1. Sequences were obtained from PBMCs. This TCR came from a woman under 30 in good health and CMV-seronegative. The CDR3 region has the sequence CASSRRQGASTNEKLFF. The DNA sequence follows: TGTGCCAGCAGCAGACGACAGGGGGCTTCGACTAATGAAAAACTGTTTTTT.